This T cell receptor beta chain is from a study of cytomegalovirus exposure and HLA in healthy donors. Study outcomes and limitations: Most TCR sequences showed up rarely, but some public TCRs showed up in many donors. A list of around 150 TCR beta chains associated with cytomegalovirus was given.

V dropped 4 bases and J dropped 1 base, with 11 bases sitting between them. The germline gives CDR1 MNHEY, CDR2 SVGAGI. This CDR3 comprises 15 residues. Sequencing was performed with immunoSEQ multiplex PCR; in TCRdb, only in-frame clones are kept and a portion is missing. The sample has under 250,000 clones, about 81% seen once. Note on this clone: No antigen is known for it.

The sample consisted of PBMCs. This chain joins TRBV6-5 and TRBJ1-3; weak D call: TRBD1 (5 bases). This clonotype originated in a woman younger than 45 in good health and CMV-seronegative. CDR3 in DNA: TGTGCCAGCAGTTCCCCACAGGTTTCTGGAAACACCATATATTTT. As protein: CASSSPQVSGNTIYF.